This T cell receptor beta chain came from a study of shared clonotypes between healthy human individuals. Data came from immunoSEQ multiplex PCR; TCRdb stores just in-frame clones and leaves some out. The sample yields a few million clones, 85% to 95% seen once. V gave up 5 bases and J gave up 6 bases, with 9 bases separating them. Germline CDR1 and CDR2: MGHDK and SYGVNS. The CDR3 runs 12 residues. The source material was naive CD4+ T cells sorted from blood. Specified subset: CD45RA+ positively selected. The chain couples TRBV25-1 to TRBJ2-3, with D unclear. The receptor's source is a young man in good health. The CDR3, as DNA: TGTGCCAGCAGTAAGTTCGCGGATACGCAGTATTTT. Protein sequence: CASSKFADTQYF.